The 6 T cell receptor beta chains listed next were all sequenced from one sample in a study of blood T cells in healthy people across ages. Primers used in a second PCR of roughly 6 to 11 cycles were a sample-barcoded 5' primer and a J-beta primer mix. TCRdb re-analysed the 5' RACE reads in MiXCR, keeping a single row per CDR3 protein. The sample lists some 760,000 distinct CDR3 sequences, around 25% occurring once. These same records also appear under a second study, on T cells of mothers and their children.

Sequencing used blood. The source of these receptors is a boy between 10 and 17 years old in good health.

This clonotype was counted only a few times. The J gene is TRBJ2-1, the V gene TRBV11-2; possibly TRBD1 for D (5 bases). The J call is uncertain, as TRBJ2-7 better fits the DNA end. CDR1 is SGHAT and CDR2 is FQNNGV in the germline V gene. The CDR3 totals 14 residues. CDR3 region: CASSLLSGRYEQYF. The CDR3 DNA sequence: TGTGCCAGCAGCTTATTGTCAGGGCGGTACGAGCAGTACTTC.

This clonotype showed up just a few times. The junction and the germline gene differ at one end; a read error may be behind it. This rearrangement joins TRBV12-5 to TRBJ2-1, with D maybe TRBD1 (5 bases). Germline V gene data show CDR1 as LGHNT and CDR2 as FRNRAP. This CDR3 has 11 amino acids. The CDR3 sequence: CASGLTPQAIF. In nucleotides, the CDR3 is TGTGCTAGTGGTTTGACACCACAGGCTATCTTC.

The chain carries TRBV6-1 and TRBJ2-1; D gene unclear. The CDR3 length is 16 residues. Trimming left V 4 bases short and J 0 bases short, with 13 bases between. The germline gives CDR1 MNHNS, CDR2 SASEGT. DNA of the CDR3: TGTGCCAGCAGTGGACCCACATCGAGCTCCTACAATGAGCAGTTCTTC. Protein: CASSGPTSSSYNEQFF.

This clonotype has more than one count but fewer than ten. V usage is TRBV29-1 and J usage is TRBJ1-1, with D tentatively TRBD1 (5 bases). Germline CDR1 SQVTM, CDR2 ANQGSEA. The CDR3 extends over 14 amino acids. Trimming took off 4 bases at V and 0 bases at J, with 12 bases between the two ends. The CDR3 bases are TGCAGCGTTGGACGCAGGGACTTGAACACTGAAGCTTTCTTT. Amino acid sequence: CSVGRRDLNTEAFF. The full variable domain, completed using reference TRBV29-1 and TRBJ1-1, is SAVISQKPSRDICQRGTSLTIQCQVDSQVTMMFWYRQQPGQSLTLIATANQGSEATYESGFVIDKFPISRPNLTFSTLTVSNMSPEDSSIYLCSVGRRDLNTEAFFGQGTRLTVV.

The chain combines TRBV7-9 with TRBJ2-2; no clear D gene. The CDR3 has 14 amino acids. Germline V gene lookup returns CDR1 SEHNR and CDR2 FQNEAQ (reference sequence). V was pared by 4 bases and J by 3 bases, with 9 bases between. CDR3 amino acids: CASSSNPHTGELFF. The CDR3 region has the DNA TGTGCCAGCAGCTCAAATCCCCACACCGGGGAGCTGTTTTTT.

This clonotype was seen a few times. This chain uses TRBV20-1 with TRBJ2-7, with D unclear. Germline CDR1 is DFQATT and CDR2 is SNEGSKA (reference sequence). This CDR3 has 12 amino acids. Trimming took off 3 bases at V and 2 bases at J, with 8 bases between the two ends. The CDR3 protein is CSASPQTYEQYF. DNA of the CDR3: TGCAGTGCTAGTCCGCAGACCTACGAGCAGTACTTC.